This is a list of T cell receptor beta chains from one sample in a study of blood T cell repertoires in COVID-19. Only in-frame clones appear in the TCRdb table, and some are missing; sequencing was by immunoSEQ multiplex PCR. The table records tens of thousands of clones, more than 65% of them present only once. What was sequenced was peripheral blood. These receptor sequences come from a human donor in a cohort sampled during active COVID-19. Each CDR3 is given with its conserved first and last residue. The order of the fields is clone size, D gene, J gene, V gene, CDR3 DNA, CDR3 protein. D genes are given only for firm matches. Clone size is shown for a subset of rows, as once, few, many or a class of expanded clone.

clone_size: NA; d_call: NA; j_call: TRBJ2-1; v_call: TRBV2; cdr3_nt: TGTGCCAGCAGGCTTTCTGTCGGGGGCAATGAGCAGTTCTTC; cdr3_aa: CASRLSVGGNEQFF
clone_size: NA; d_call: NA; j_call: TRBJ1-1; v_call: TRBV4-3; cdr3_nt: TGCGCCAGCAGCCAAGATCTAAACACTGAAGCTTTCTTT; cdr3_aa: CASSQDLNTEAFF
clone_size: NA; d_call: NA; j_call: TRBJ2-7; v_call: TRBV29-1; cdr3_nt: TGCAGCGTTAAACAGGGAGCCCACGAGCAGTACTTC; cdr3_aa: CSVKQGAHEQYF
clone_size: NA; d_call: TRBD1; j_call: TRBJ2-4; v_call: TRBV30; cdr3_nt: TGTGCCTGGAGTGTGGGACTGGACAGGGAAGGTTACTTAGCCAAAAACATTCAGTACTTC; cdr3_aa: CAWSVGLDREGYLAKNIQYF
clone_size: NA; d_call: NA; j_call: TRBJ2-6; v_call: TRBV2; cdr3_nt: TGTGCCAGCAGTGAAGCCGGGAATGGGGCCAACGTCCTGACTTTC; cdr3_aa: CASSEAGNGANVLTF
clone_size: NA; d_call: TRBD1; j_call: TRBJ1-5; v_call: TRBV30; cdr3_nt: TGTGCCTGGAGTGCGGGACAGGGCATCAATCAGCCCCAGCATTTT; cdr3_aa: CAWSAGQGINQPQHF
clone_size: NA; d_call: NA; j_call: TRBJ1-2; v_call: TRBV10-2; cdr3_nt: TGCGCCAGCAGTGATGAGCTTAACTATGGCTACACCTTC; cdr3_aa: CASSDELNYGYTF
clone_size: NA; d_call: TRBD1; j_call: TRBJ1-1; v_call: TRBV5-1; cdr3_nt: TGCGCCAGCAGCTTGGGGGGGACAGCGAACACTGAAGCTTTCTTT; cdr3_aa: CASSLGGTANTEAFF
clone_size: NA; d_call: TRBD2; j_call: TRBJ2-1; v_call: TRBV18; cdr3_nt: TGTGCCAGCTCACGAACAACCGGGACTAGCGGGGGGCCGAATGAGCAGTTCTTC; cdr3_aa: CASSRTTGTSGGPNEQFF
clone_size: once; d_call: TRBD1; j_call: TRBJ2-1; v_call: TRBV5-4; cdr3_nt: TGTGCCAGCAGCCAGGGACAGACTTCCTACAATGAGCAGTTCTTC; cdr3_aa: CASSQGQTSYNEQFF
clone_size: NA; d_call: TRBD1; j_call: TRBJ2-7; v_call: TRBV29-1; cdr3_nt: TGCAGCGTTGAGGTCTGGCCAGGGGGCGAGGGCGAGCAGTACTTC; cdr3_aa: CSVEVWPGGEGEQYF
clone_size: NA; d_call: TRBD1; j_call: TRBJ1-2; v_call: TRBV12-5; cdr3_nt: TGTGCTAGTGGTCGGGACAGTGAATATGGCTACACCTTC; cdr3_aa: CASGRDSEYGYTF
clone_size: NA; d_call: NA; j_call: TRBJ2-5; v_call: TRBV7-2; cdr3_nt: TGTGCCAGCAGCTCAGGACAGTACCAAGAGACCCAGTACTTC; cdr3_aa: CASSSGQYQETQYF
clone_size: NA; d_call: TRBD1; j_call: TRBJ1-2; v_call: TRBV5-1; cdr3_nt: TGCGCCAGCAGCCTGGACAGGGGGCGGAATGGCTACACCTTC; cdr3_aa: CASSLDRGRNGYTF
clone_size: NA; d_call: NA; j_call: TRBJ2-7; v_call: TRBV6-6; cdr3_nt: TGTGCCAGCAGTTACAGTGCAGGGGAGTCCTACGAGCAGTACTTC; cdr3_aa: CASSYSAGESYEQYF
clone_size: NA; d_call: TRBD2; j_call: TRBJ2-3; v_call: TRBV30; cdr3_nt: TGTGCCACAGCGGGGGGGACAGATACGCAGTATTTT; cdr3_aa: CATAGGTDTQYF
clone_size: NA; d_call: NA; j_call: TRBJ2-7; v_call: TRBV28; cdr3_nt: TGTGCCAGCAGGCCCTCCAGGGGGACTGCTTCCTACGAGCAGTACTTC; cdr3_aa: CASRPSRGTASYEQYF
clone_size: NA; d_call: NA; j_call: TRBJ2-2; v_call: TRBV6-5; cdr3_nt: TGTGCCAGCATAGACACGAACACCGGGGAGCTGTTTTTT; cdr3_aa: CASIDTNTGELFF
clone_size: NA; d_call: TRBD1; j_call: TRBJ1-5; v_call: TRBV7-9; cdr3_nt: TGTGCCAGCAGCTTAGTGGGGACAGGGCATGAGCCCCAGCATTTT; cdr3_aa: CASSLVGTGHEPQHF
clone_size: once; d_call: NA; j_call: TRBJ2-3; v_call: TRBV7-2; cdr3_nt: TGTGCCAGCAGCCCCCCTGGGGGGGGGCCAGCAGATACGCAGTATTTT; cdr3_aa: CASSPPGGGPADTQYF
clone_size: NA; d_call: NA; j_call: TRBJ1-2; v_call: TRBV28; cdr3_nt: TGTGCCAGCAGCTCGGGAGGGGATAACTATGGCTACACCTTC; cdr3_aa: CASSSGGDNYGYTF
clone_size: NA; d_call: NA; j_call: TRBJ2-3; v_call: TRBV29-1; cdr3_nt: TGCAGCGCCAGGATCACAGATACGCAGTATTTT; cdr3_aa: CSARITDTQYF
clone_size: NA; d_call: TRBD1; j_call: TRBJ1-2; v_call: TRBV19; cdr3_nt: TGTGCCAGTAGCCGGACAGGCACTAACTATGGCTACACCTTC; cdr3_aa: CASSRTGTNYGYTF
clone_size: NA; d_call: TRBD2; j_call: TRBJ2-3; v_call: TRBV30; cdr3_nt: TGTGCCTGGAGTCCTAGCGGTTTAACAGATACGCAGTATTTT; cdr3_aa: CAWSPSGLTDTQYF
clone_size: NA; d_call: TRBD1; j_call: TRBJ1-5; v_call: TRBV6-5; cdr3_nt: TGTGCCAGCAGTACAACAGGGGGGGGCCAGCCCCAGCATTTT; cdr3_aa: CASSTTGGGQPQHF
clone_size: once; d_call: TRBD1; j_call: TRBJ1-6; v_call: TRBV2; cdr3_nt: TGTGCCAGCAGTGACTACCGGGACAGGGTTTCGAGCTCCTATAATTCACCCCTCCACTTT; cdr3_aa: CASSDYRDRVSSSYNSPLHF